The 20 T cell receptor beta chains presented below share a single source sample, sequenced in a study of blood T cell repertoires in COVID-19 (dated by TCRdb to 2020 to 2022). Library preparation was by the immunoSEQ multiplex PCR assay. The clones in this table, taken by TCRdb from immuneACCESS, are in-frame only. Not every clone is retained; where verified, under half of the shortfall comes from an unresolved V gene, and the cause of the rest is unknown. A total of approximately 170,000 clones appear in this sample, around 86% of them only once. Of the sample, 2.5% is held by the ten largest clones. Input material: peripheral blood. Receptors were obtained from a woman of 80 years or more with COVID-19, enrolled during active disease.

The CDR3 DNA reads as TGTGCCAGCAGTCTGATAGCGGAAGGTTCGGAGACCCAGTACTTC. Encoded protein: CASSLIAEGSETQYF. The chain employs TRBV6-5 and TRBJ2-5, with D perhaps TRBD2 (6 bases). The V gene lost 5 bases and the J gene lost 5 bases, with 18 bases spanning the gap. There are 15 residues in the CDR3. Germline CDR1 is MNHEY and CDR2 is SVGAGI.

The chain employs TRBV19 and TRBJ2-3; unclear D gene. The CDR3 contains 13 residues. CDR1 and CDR2 (germline): LNHDA, SQIVND (reference sequence). V dropped 3 bases and J dropped 4 bases, with 8 bases sitting between them. CDR3: CASSILRADTQYF. The CDR3 nucleotides read TGTGCCAGTAGTATTCTACGCGCAGATACGCAGTATTTT.

V is TRBV4-2 and J is TRBJ2-7; 11 bases match TRBD2. Trimming at V came to 3 bases and at J to 2 bases, leaving 3 bases not matched to a gene. The CDR3 spans 15 residues. Germline CDR1 is LGHNA and CDR2 is YNFKEQ. The DNA of the CDR3 is TGTGCCAGCAGCCAGGGGACTAGCGGAACCTACGAGCAGTACTTC. It yields the protein CASSQGTSGTYEQYF.

The chain links TRBV18 to TRBJ2-2, with D possibly matching TRBD2 (6 bases). CDR1 is KGHSH and CDR2 is LQKENI in the germline V gene. V was cut by 5 bases and J by 6 bases, with 7 bases left in between. The CDR3 spans 12 residues. In nucleotides, the CDR3 is TGTGCCAGCTCAACTAGCTCCGGGGAGCTGTTTTTT. This sequence encodes CASSTSSGELFF.

V usage is TRBV5-5 and J usage is TRBJ1-6, with 9 bases that match TRBD1. The junction had 9 bases not matched to a gene; V was cut back by 4 bases and J by 4 bases. Germline CDR1 is SGHKS and CDR2 is YYEKEE (reference sequence). There are 17 residues in the CDR3. The CDR3 coding sequence is TGTGCCAGCAGCCCAACCGGGACAGGGTCTTATAATTCACCCCTCCACTTT. It codes for CASSPTGTGSYNSPLHF.

The rearrangement joins TRBV7-9 to TRBJ2-1, with D perhaps matching TRBD2 (6 bases). CDR3 size: 14 residues. The germline gives CDR1 SEHNR, CDR2 FQNEAQ (reference sequence). Trimming removed 3 bases at V and 6 bases at J, with 12 bases between. The CDR3 sequence: CASSLRRESNEQFF. CDR3 nucleotides: TGTGCCAGCAGCTTGAGACGGGAGTCCAATGAGCAGTTCTTC.

In its sample, this clone was seen once. The chain employs TRBV7-2 and TRBJ2-5; D is uncertain. Trimming stripped 2 bases from V and 2 bases from J, with 3 bases between. This CDR3 is 12 amino acids long. CDR1 is SGHTA, CDR2 FQGNSA, per germline. CDR3 in amino acids: CASSLPQETQYF. In DNA form, the CDR3 reads TGTGCCAGCAGCTTACCACAAGAGACCCAGTACTTC. Filled out from reference TRBV7-2 and TRBJ2-5, the complete variable domain reads GAGVSQSPSNKVTEKGKDVELRCDPISGHTALYWYRQSLGQGLEFLIYFQGNSAPDKSGLPSDRFSAERTGGSVSTLTIQRTQQEDSAVYLCASSLPQETQYFGPGTRLLVL.

This clone occurred a few times. This chain connects TRBV18 to TRBJ1-1; D gene uncertain. V shed 3 bases and J shed 4 bases, with 15 bases lying between them. Germline V gives CDR1 KGHSH, CDR2 LQKENI. This CDR3 region has 15 residues. The CDR3 protein is CASSPLSEFGTEAFF. The CDR3 bases are TGTGCCAGCTCACCCCTCTCGGAGTTTGGCACTGAAGCTTTCTTT.

This chain links TRBV7-2 with TRBJ1-2; D is uncertain. The CDR3 runs 17 residues. Germline CDR1 is SGHTA and CDR2 is FQGNSA. Trimming took 1 base from V and 0 from J, leaving 15 bases between them. CDR3 nucleotides: TGTGCCAGCAGCTTAGTTCTTGGGCAGTCAACTAACTATGGCTACACCTTC. The encoded protein is CASSLVLGQSTNYGYTF.

The chain links TRBV28 to TRBJ1-1; possible D gene TRBD1, 6 bases. V was shortened by 4 bases and J by 11 bases, with 14 bases between the two germline ends. The germline V gene encodes CDR1 MDHEN and CDR2 SYDVKM. The CDR3 loop spans 12 amino acids. CDR3 loop: CASSYTRGAAFF. The CDR3 region has the DNA TGTGCCAGCAGTTACACGCGGGGGGCGGCTTTCTTT.

The CDR3 loop reads CASSLSPARPGELFF. CDR3 in DNA: TGTGCCAGCAGTTTAAGTCCCGCTAGACCCGGGGAGCTGTTTTTT. The chain joins TRBV28 to TRBJ2-2; D not certain. The V gene lost 2 bases and the J gene lost 6 bases, with 13 bases spanning the gap. CDR1 is MDHEN and CDR2 is SYDVKM in the germline V gene. The CDR3 is made up of 15 amino acids. Full variable domain (rest looked up from reference TRBV28 and TRBJ2-2): DVKVTQSSRYLVKRTGEKVFLECVQDMDHENMFWYRQDPGLGLRLIYFSYDVKMKEKGDIPEGYSVSREKKERFSLILESASTNQTSMYLCASSLSPARPGELFFGEGSRLTVL.

The genes are TRBV18 and TRBJ1-2; maybe TRBD1 (6 bases). The V end lost 2 bases, the J end lost 3 bases, and 10 bases lay between the germline ends. CDR1 and CDR2 from the germline V gene are KGHSH and LQKENI. CDR3 length: 14 residues. The CDR3 spells CASSPETGYYGYTF. DNA for the CDR3: TGTGCCAGCTCACCAGAGACAGGATACTATGGCTACACCTTC.

The chain combines TRBV7-2 with TRBJ1-3, with 7 bases identical to TRBD1. J gave up 0 bases and V 2 bases, and 7 bases lay outside the gene matches. The CDR3 contains 17 residues. From germline, CDR1 is SGHTA and CDR2 FQGNSA. Here the CDR3 reads CASSLLDRPGSGNTIYF. In DNA form, the CDR3 reads TGTGCCAGCAGCTTACTGGACAGGCCGGGCTCTGGAAACACCATATATTTT.

The chain has TRBV7-9 and TRBJ2-5, with 12 bases aligning to TRBD2. The trim removed 5 bases at V and 5 bases at J, leaving 3 bases unmatched. Germline CDR1 reads SEHNR; CDR2 reads FQNEAQ (reference sequence). This CDR3 has 14 amino acids. For the CDR3, the DNA is TGTGCCAGCAGCCTAACTAGCGGGAGGGAGACCCAGTACTTC. Its protein product is CASSLTSGRETQYF.

The genes are TRBV7-2 and TRBJ2-7; 7 bases match TRBD1. The junction had 7 bases not matched to a gene; V was cut back by 1 base and J by 1 base. The CDR3 is 16 amino acids. The germline gives CDR1 SGHTA, CDR2 FQGNSA. The CDR3 loop is CASSLEADRRSYEQYF. The CDR3 DNA reads as TGTGCCAGCAGCTTAGAGGCGGACAGGCGTTCCTACGAGCAGTACTTC.

J is TRBJ1-3 and V is TRBV4-3; D unresolved. Between the trimmed V and J ends, which lost 0 bases and 3 bases, there was a span of 6 bases. Germline V CDR1 and CDR2: LGHNA, YSLEER. This CDR3 spans 14 amino acids. DNA of the CDR3: TGCGCCAGCAGCCAAGAGAGGGATGGAAACACCATATATTTT. Amino acids: CASSQERDGNTIYF.

This rearrangement joins TRBV5-1 to TRBJ2-3; unclear D gene. Germline loops: CDR1 SGHRS, CDR2 YFSETQ. The CDR3 extends over 14 amino acids. Trimming took off 3 bases at V and 5 bases at J, with 13 bases between the two ends. The CDR3 is CASSSLQSGDTQYF. The CDR3 DNA reads as TGCGCCAGCAGCTCTCTTCAGTCGGGAGATACGCAGTATTTT.

A few counts support this clone. This rearrangement joins TRBV6-5 to TRBJ1-5; tentative D call: TRBD1 (5 bases). The CDR3 has 15 residues. Germline V gene lookup returns CDR1 MNHEY and CDR2 SVGAGI. V was trimmed by 4 bases and J by 2 bases, leaving 12 bases between them. In DNA, the CDR3 is TGTGCCAGCAGTTCGGGACTGCTGGGCAATCAGCCCCAGCATTTT. Amino acid sequence: CASSSGLLGNQPQHF.

V is TRBV6-4 and J is TRBJ2-1; TRBD1 matches 9 bases. Germline CDR1 MRHNA, CDR2 SNTAGT. V dropped 6 bases and J dropped 2; count of bases not matched to a gene: 5. CDR3 length equals 15 residues. DNA of the CDR3: TGTGCCAGCAGCCCGGGACAGGGAACCTACAATGAGCAGTTCTTC. Translation gives CASSPGQGTYNEQFF.

The chain links TRBV12-3 or TRBV12-4 to TRBJ1-2, with D perhaps TRBD1 (5 bases). Trimming removed 4 bases from V and 8 bases from J, with 11 bases in between. This CDR3 has 12 residues. The CDR3 sequence is CASSSRQLGYTF. The DNA for the CDR3 is TGTGCCAGCAGTTCCCGACAGCTCGGCTACACCTTC.